What follows are 5 T cell receptor beta chains derived from one specimen sequenced in a study of cytotoxic CD8 clonotypes in ibrutinib-treated CLL. Clones were read by immunoSEQ multiplex PCR, and TCRdb kept only the in-frame ones, dropping some. The repertoire holds about 68,000 clones, 68% seen once, with approximately 6.2% in the top ten. Sequenced here: PBMCs, sampled after 12 months of ibrutinib treatment. Receptor source: a human donor with chronic lymphocytic leukemia.

This clone is a singleton in its sample. The chain couples TRBV11-2 to TRBJ2-7; possibly TRBD2 for D (7 bases). Germline V gene lookup returns CDR1 SGHAT and CDR2 FQNNGV. V lost 2 bases and J lost 4, with 21 bases in between. The CDR3 has 17 amino acids. This chain's CDR3 is CASSLMPLGGARYEQYF. For the CDR3, the DNA is TGTGCCAGCAGCTTAATGCCCCTAGGGGGGGCGCGGTACGAGCAGTACTTC.

The rearrangement links TRBV7-8 to TRBJ1-4; D is ambiguous. Trimming cost V 5 bases and J 7 bases, with 14 bases left between them. CDR3 length: 14 residues. CDR1 and CDR2 (germline): SGHVS, FQNEAQ. This CDR3 reads CASSPRPWREKLFF. As DNA, the CDR3 is TGTGCCAGCAGCCCCCGACCCTGGCGTGAAAAACTGTTTTTT. Based on the CDR3 plus reference TRBV7-8 and TRBJ1-4, the full variable domain is GAGVSQSPRYKVAKRGQDVALRCDPISGHVSLFWYQQALGQGPEFLTYFQNEAQLDKSGLPSDRFFAERPEGSVSTLKIQRTQQEDSAVYLCASSPRPWREKLFFGSGTQLSVL.

This clone was seen more than once but under ten times. The V call is TRBV10-2, the J call TRBJ2-5; D gene ambiguous. This CDR3 has 14 residues. Trimming removed 4 bases at V and 0 bases at J, with 9 bases between. Germline CDR1 and CDR2: WSHSY and SAAADI. CDR3 nucleotide sequence: TGCGCCAGCAGTGGAGGCATGTACCAAGAGACCCAGTACTTC. Its protein is CASSGGMYQETQYF.

The chain has TRBV4-2 and TRBJ1-6, with TRBD1 identical over 9 bases. This CDR3 has 14 amino acids. Germline V gene sequence: CDR1 LGHNA, CDR2 YNFKEQ. The ends lost 6 bases at V and 8 bases at J; junction bases unmatched: 5. CDR3 DNA sequence: TGTGCCAGCAGTGTCCGGGACAGGGATTCACCCCTCCACTTT. It translates to CASSVRDRDSPLHF.

This chain links TRBV28 with TRBJ1-1; unclear D gene. Trimming stripped 6 bases from V and 11 bases from J, with 16 bases between. The CDR3 has 12 amino acids. Germline CDR1 MDHEN, CDR2 SYDVKM. The chain's CDR3 is CASSLGSFRAFF. The CDR3 coding sequence is TGTGCCAGCAGCCTCGGATCTTTCAGGGCTTTCTTT.